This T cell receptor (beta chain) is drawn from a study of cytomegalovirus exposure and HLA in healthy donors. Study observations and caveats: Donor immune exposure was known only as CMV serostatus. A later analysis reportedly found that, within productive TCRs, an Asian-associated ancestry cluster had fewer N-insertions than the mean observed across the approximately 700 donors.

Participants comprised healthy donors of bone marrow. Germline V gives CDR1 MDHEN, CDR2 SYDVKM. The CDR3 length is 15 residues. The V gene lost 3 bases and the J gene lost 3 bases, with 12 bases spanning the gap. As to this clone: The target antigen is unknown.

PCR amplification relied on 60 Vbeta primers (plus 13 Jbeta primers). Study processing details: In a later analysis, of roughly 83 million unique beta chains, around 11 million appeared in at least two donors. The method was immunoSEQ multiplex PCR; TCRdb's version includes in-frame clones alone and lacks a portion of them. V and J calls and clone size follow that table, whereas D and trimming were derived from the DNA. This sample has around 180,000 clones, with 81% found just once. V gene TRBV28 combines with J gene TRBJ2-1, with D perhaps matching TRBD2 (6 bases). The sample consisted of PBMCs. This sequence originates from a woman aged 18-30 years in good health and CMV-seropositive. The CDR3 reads CASSFGTPVYNEQFF. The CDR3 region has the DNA TGTGCCAGCAGTTTTGGGACTCCAGTCTACAATGAGCAGTTCTTC.